Following are 27 T cell receptor beta chains from one sample sequenced in a study of early T cells in non-severe SARS-CoV-2 infection. MiXCR, run by TCRdb on the 5' RACE reads, gives a single entry per CDR3 protein. The sample includes 35,000 or so distinct CDR3 sequences, about 4.7% seen only once; the top ten take 14%. Sequencing used whole blood. These receptors were collected from an adult who was a healthcare worker with PCR-confirmed SARS-CoV-2 infection or an uninfected control (not recorded which).

This clonotype was seen a few times. V and J are TRBV19 and TRBJ2-7, with D uncertain. Trimming took 5 bases from V and 0 from J, leaving 5 bases between them. The CDR3 covers 12 residues. Germline CDR1 reads LNHDA; CDR2 reads SQIVND (reference sequence). CDR3 amino acids: CASSQHSYEQYF. CDR3 nucleotides: TGTGCCAGTAGTCAACACTCCTACGAGCAGTACTTC.

The chain links TRBV7-9 to TRBJ1-6; tentative D call: TRBD1 (6 bases). Germline CDR1 and CDR2: SEHNR and FQNEAQ (reference sequence). The CDR3 sequence is 16 residues long. V lost 5 bases and J 6 bases, leaving 17 bases between the germline ends. The CDR3 sequence: CASSLRGPEPNSPLHF. The CDR3 DNA follows: TGTGCCAGCAGCCTCCGGGGGCCGGAACCTAATTCACCCCTCCACTTT. Based on the CDR3 plus reference TRBV7-9 and TRBJ1-6, the full variable domain is DTGVSQNPRHKITKRGQNVTFRCDPISEHNRLYWYRQTLGQGPEFLTYFQNEAQLEKSRLLSDRFSAERPKGSFSTLEIQRTEQGDSAMYLCASSLRGPEPNSPLHFGNGTRLTVT.

This clonotype was seen at least ten times. This rearrangement joins TRBV7-8 to TRBJ1-2, with TRBD1 identical over 10 bases. The junction had 6 bases not matched to a gene; V was cut back by 5 bases and J by 3 bases. The CDR3 is 15 residues long. Germline CDR1 reads SGHVS; CDR2 reads FQNEAQ. As DNA, the CDR3 is TGTGCCAGCAGCAAAGACAGGGGGCGAGACTATGGCTACACCTTC. This sequence encodes CASSKDRGRDYGYTF.

This clonotype has ten or more counts. V usage is TRBV3-1 and J usage is TRBJ1-1; D is possibly TRBD1 (6 bases). Looked up from germline, CDR1 is LGHDT and CDR2 is YNNKEL (reference sequence). V shed 5 bases and J shed 1 base, with 11 bases lying between them. The CDR3 has 14 residues. CDR3 bases: TGTGCCAGCAGCTATGGACAGTCGAACACTGAAGCTTTCTTT. Translated, it gives CASSYGQSNTEAFF.

This clonotype was detected many times. This chain links TRBV7-3 with TRBJ1-2; TRBD1 agrees at 7 bases. Per germline, CDR1 SGHTA and CDR2 FQGTGA. After removal of 3 bases from V and 6 bases from J, the junction contained 4 bases not matched to a gene. The CDR3 runs to 13 residues. CDR3 sequence: CASSFRQGDGYTF. CDR3 nucleotide sequence: TGTGCCAGCAGCTTTCGACAGGGAGATGGCTACACCTTC.

This clonotype was seen repeatedly, ten times or more. The chain employs TRBV6-6 and TRBJ1-4; maybe TRBD1 (5 bases). Germline V gene lookup returns CDR1 MNHNY and CDR2 SVGAGI (reference sequence). The CDR3 has 15 residues. The ends were cut back, 2 bases at V and 7 bases at J, with 14 bases in the middle. The CDR3, as DNA: TGTGCCAGCAGTTACGGGGACGTCCAATTTGAAAAACTGTTTTTT. This gives the protein CASSYGDVQFEKLFF.

This clonotype appeared many times. The CDR3 sequence: CASSQDSTDTQYF. In DNA form, the CDR3 reads TGTGCCAGCAGTCAGGACAGCACAGATACGCAGTATTTT. The V and J genes are TRBV6-4 and TRBJ2-3; D call uncertain. The germline V and J ends were trimmed by 5 bases and 0 bases, with 6 bases remaining between them. Germline CDR1 MRHNA, CDR2 SNTAGT. This CDR3 is built from 13 residues.

This clonotype was seen many times. The V gene is TRBV10-3, the J gene TRBJ1-1; 8 nucleotides agree with TRBD1. The CDR3 is 14 residues long. J gave up 5 bases and V 6 bases, and 8 bases lay outside the gene matches. The V gene's germline CDR1 is ENHRY and CDR2 SYGVKD. The CDR3 nucleotides are TGTGCCATCAGGGTTTTGACAGGGGCAACTGAAGCTTTCTTT. Amino acids: CAIRVLTGATEAFF.

This clonotype was counted at least ten times. The chain links TRBV5-1 to TRBJ2-6, with D unclear. CDR1 and CDR2 (germline): SGHRS, YFSETQ. Trimming cost V 1 base and J 2 bases, with 4 bases left between them. This CDR3 spans 14 amino acids. CDR3 bases: TGCGCCAGCAGCTTGCCAACTGGGGCCAACGTCCTGACTTTC. This gives the protein CASSLPTGANVLTF. The full variable domain, rest sourced from reference TRBV5-1 and TRBJ2-6, is KAGVTQTPRYLIKTRGQQVTLSCSPISGHRSVSWYQQTPGQGLQFLFEYFSETQRNKGNFPGRFSGRQFSNSRSEMNVSTLELGDSALYLCASSLPTGANVLTFGAGSRLTVL.

This clonotype has only a few counts. V and J are TRBV4-1 and TRBJ2-3; 10 nucleotides agree with TRBD1. V lost 2 bases to trimming and J lost 3 bases; unmatched junction nucleotides: 5. This CDR3 has 16 residues. The germline V gene encodes CDR1 MGHRA and CDR2 YSYEKL. CDR3 sequence (DNA): TGCGCCAGCAGCCAACTGACAGGGGGCATGACAGATACGCAGTATTTT. It codes for CASSQLTGGMTDTQYF.

This clonotype has a count of ten or more. The V call is TRBV5-1, the J call TRBJ2-5; D is perhaps TRBD1 or TRBD2 (5 bases each). CDR1 and CDR2 (germline): SGHRS, YFSETQ. The CDR3 totals 15 residues. V was shortened by 0 bases and J by 2 bases, with 11 bases between the two germline ends. The CDR3 coding sequence is TGCGCCAGCAGCTTGGATGTGGGGGTTCAAGAGACCCAGTACTTC. Translating gives CASSLDVGVQETQYF. The whole variable domain, remainder taken from reference TRBV5-1 and TRBJ2-5, is KAGVTQTPRYLIKTRGQQVTLSCSPISGHRSVSWYQQTPGQGLQFLFEYFSETQRNKGNFPGRFSGRQFSNSRSEMNVSTLELGDSALYLCASSLDVGVQETQYFGPGTRLLVL.

The chain recombines TRBV12-3 or TRBV12-4 with TRBJ2-5, with 7 bases fitting TRBD1. Germline trimming cut 6 bases from V and 5 bases from J; bases unmatched to any gene: 9. The CDR3 sequence is 14 residues long. The CDR3 loop is CASRQQGFQETQYF. Here the CDR3 DNA reads TGTGCCAGCAGACAACAGGGGTTCCAGGAGACCCAGTACTTC.

This chain joins TRBV6-2 or TRBV6-3 and TRBJ1-5; D gene unclear. Germline V CDR1 and CDR2: MNHEY, SVGEGT. The V end was cut by 4 bases, the J end by 5 bases, with 18 bases between. The CDR3 is made up of 16 amino acids. CDR3 nucleotide sequence: TGTGCCAGCAGTTCCCTCGCGCGGCAGCCAGATCAGCCCCAGCATTTT. As protein: CASSSLARQPDQPQHF.

This clonotype appeared a few times. The gene calls are TRBV5-6 and TRBJ1-2; D is uncertain. With 0 bases removed from V and 4 bases from J, the gap between germline ends came to 7 bases. The CDR3 is 13 residues long. CDR1 is SGHDT, CDR2 YYEEEE, per germline. The CDR3 sequence is CASSLAEGYGYTF. In DNA, the CDR3 is TGTGCCAGCAGCTTGGCGGAAGGCTATGGCTACACCTTC.

This clonotype was counted only a few times. V gene TRBV7-3 combines with J gene TRBJ2-7; D ambiguous. Trimming removed 6 bases from V and 3 bases from J, with 12 bases in between. The length of the CDR3 is 13 residues. The germline gives CDR1 SGHTA, CDR2 FQGTGA. CDR3 DNA: TGTGCCAGCAGTCCTGGGCCAAACTACGAGCAGTACTTC. It is translated as CASSPGPNYEQYF.

The rearrangement links TRBV5-1 to TRBJ2-3, with a tentative D call TRBD2 (6 bases). The V gene lost 2 bases and the J gene lost 0 bases, with 10 bases spanning the gap. Looked up from germline, CDR1 is SGHRS and CDR2 is YFSETQ. The CDR3 is 15 residues long. The CDR3 DNA reads as TGCGCCAGCAGCTTTAGCGGCTCTAGCACAGATACGCAGTATTTT. It yields the protein CASSFSGSSTDTQYF.

This clonotype was seen only a few times. The chain uses TRBV4-3 and TRBJ1-1; D perhaps matches TRBD1 (5 bases). CDR1 is LGHNA and CDR2 is YSLEER in the germline V gene. V dropped 3 bases and J dropped 8 bases, with 16 bases sitting between them. CDR3 length: 14 amino acids. The CDR3 sequence: CASSHGTRLIEAFF. DNA for the CDR3: TGCGCCAGCAGCCACGGGACGCGGCTAATCGAAGCTTTCTTT.

The gene calls are TRBV25-1 and TRBJ1-3; possibly TRBD1 for D (5 bases). Per the germline V gene, CDR1 is MGHDK and CDR2 is SYGVNS. Trimming took off 5 bases at V and 3 bases at J, with 8 bases between the two ends. The CDR3 loop spans 13 amino acids. DNA of the CDR3: TGTGCCAGCAGTAGGGACGGTGGAAACACCATATATTTT. Protein sequence: CASSRDGGNTIYF.

This clonotype was seen at least ten times. The V and J genes are TRBV5-1 and TRBJ2-3; D is unclear. Per germline, CDR1 SGHRS and CDR2 YFSETQ. Between the trimmed V and J ends, which lost 0 bases and 2 bases, there was a span of 7 bases. This CDR3 is 14 amino acids long. The CDR3 DNA sequence: TGCGCCAGCAGCTTGGCGCACTCCACAGATACGCAGTATTTT. This translates into CASSLAHSTDTQYF.

In its sample, this clonotype was seen many times. The J gene is TRBJ2-3, the V gene TRBV12-5; the D is unclear. The germline V and J ends were trimmed by 0 bases and 1 base, with 8 bases remaining between them. This CDR3 has 15 residues. From germline, CDR1 is LGHNT and CDR2 FRNRAP. The CDR3: CASGLVLAGTDTQYF. CDR3 sequence (DNA): TGTGCTAGTGGTTTGGTACTCGCGGGCACAGATACGCAGTATTTT.

This clonotype was observed a handful of times. The chain carries TRBV11-2 and TRBJ2-5; perhaps D is TRBD1 or TRBD2 (5 bases each). The CDR3 is 16 residues long. The V gene lost 6 bases and the J gene lost 7 bases, with 24 bases spanning the gap. Germline V gene lookup returns CDR1 SGHAT and CDR2 FQNNGV. The CDR3 DNA sequence: TGTGCCAGCAGGTCACCGGGACCCCAAAGGGGTGGGACCCAGTACTTC. Its translation: CASRSPGPQRGGTQYF.

For this clonotype: This may be a read error: a much more frequent sequence differs by one nucleotide. V usage is TRBV6-2 or TRBV6-3 and J usage is TRBJ2-3, with D perhaps matching TRBD2 (6 bases). The V end lost 7 bases, the J end lost 1 base, and 15 bases lay between the germline ends. CDR1 is MNHEY and CDR2 is SVGEGT in the germline V gene. This CDR3 region has 15 residues. CDR3 DNA: TGTGCCAGCACGCCGATGGGACTGTGCACAGATACGCAGTATTTT. Protein: CASTPMGLCTDTQYF.

The sample holds a few counts of this clonotype. The chain employs TRBV20-1 and TRBJ2-3; 8 nucleotides match TRBD2. Germline V CDR1 and CDR2: DFQATT, SNEGSKA (reference sequence). This CDR3 contains 15 residues. J was trimmed by 2 bases and V by 2 bases; bases with no gene match: 6. DNA for the CDR3: TGCAGTGCTAGACGGCTAGCGGGCCTCACAGATACGCAGTATTTT. Protein: CSARRLAGLTDTQYF.

This chain uses TRBV5-5 with TRBJ2-1, with D perhaps matching TRBD2 (6 bases). The V end lost 1 base, the J end lost 8 bases, and 13 bases lay between the germline ends. Per germline, CDR1 SGHKS and CDR2 YYEKEE (reference sequence). This CDR3 comprises 14 residues. The CDR3: CASSLRGSRDEQFF. CDR3 nucleotide sequence: TGTGCCAGCAGCTTGCGGGGGAGTAGGGATGAGCAGTTCTTC.

This clonotype was detected many times. DNA of the CDR3: TGCAGTGCTCCCCGACTAGCGGGGGATGAGACCCAGTACTTC. Amino acids: CSAPRLAGDETQYF. The chain uses TRBV20-1 and TRBJ2-5; 12 bases are shared with TRBD2. V lost 5 bases and J lost 5; bases outside the gene matches: 6. The V gene's germline CDR1 is DFQATT and CDR2 SNEGSKA (reference sequence). This CDR3 has 14 amino acids.

This clonotype has a handful of counts. As DNA, the CDR3 is TGTGCCAGCAGCGTAGATGGTCGTACGGTAGGCTACACCTTC. Amino acid sequence: CASSVDGRTVGYTF. This rearrangement joins TRBV9 to TRBJ1-2; D ambiguous. Germline lookup yields CDR1 SGDLS and CDR2 YYNGEE. V was pared by 0 bases and J by 8 bases, with 14 bases between. The CDR3 covers 14 residues.

The chain couples TRBV7-6 to TRBJ1-4, with D perhaps TRBD1 (6 bases). Germline loops: CDR1 SGHVS, CDR2 FNYEAQ. The CDR3 sequence is 18 residues long. V was shortened by 0 bases and J by 5 bases, with 19 bases between the two germline ends. The CDR3 region is CASSLARSGGQGNEKLFF. CDR3 nucleotide sequence: TGTGCCAGCAGCTTAGCGAGGAGTGGTGGGCAGGGGAATGAAAAACTGTTTTTT.